The 27 T cell receptor beta chains reported below all come from one sample, sequenced in a study of identical twins. TCRdb processed the 5' RACE reads anew with MiXCR; each CDR3 protein has one entry. The data hold about 690,000 distinct CDR3 sequences, with over 20% observed a single time. These same data were also listed under a study on T cells expressing NK-cell markers.

The sample comprised PBMCs. The receptor set was obtained from a woman younger than 30 in good health.

The gene calls are TRBV5-1 and TRBJ2-3, with unresolved D. The CDR3 loop spans 15 amino acids. Trimming took 4 bases from V and 0 from J, leaving 12 bases between them. CDR1 and CDR2 from the germline V gene are SGHRS and YFSETQ. This CDR3 reads CASSLYARSTDTQYF. CDR3 DNA sequence: TGCGCCAGCAGCCTTTACGCCCGGAGCACAGATACGCAGTATTTT.

The V call is TRBV12-3 or TRBV12-4, the J call TRBJ2-3, with TRBD2 matching over 9 bases. The CDR3 spans 14 residues. V gave up 5 bases and J gave up 9 bases; unmatched junction bases: 9. The CDR3 spells CASSTTSTSGTQYF. CDR3 nucleotides: TGTGCCAGCAGTACCACTTCGACTAGCGGAACGCAGTATTTT.

The chain joins TRBV7-6 to TRBJ1-4; TRBD1 is a possible D gene (5 bases). CDR3 length: 14 residues. Trimming cost V 8 bases and J 8 bases, with 18 bases left between them. Germline assignment: CDR1 SGHVS and CDR2 FNYEAQ. The CDR3 DNA sequence: TGTGCCAGCGAGGCCTGGGACGGGGAGGAAAAACTGTTTTTT. Its translation: CASEAWDGEEKLFF. Filled out from reference TRBV7-6 and TRBJ1-4, the complete variable domain reads GAGVSQSPRYKVTKRGQDVALRCDPISGHVSLYWYRQALGQGPEFLTYFNYEAQQDKSGLPNDRFSAERPEGSISTLTIQRTEQRDSAMYRCASEAWDGEEKLFFGSGTQLSVL.

V is TRBV7-2 and J is TRBJ2-5; D is undetermined. CDR1 and CDR2 from the germline V gene are SGHTA and FQGNSA. This CDR3 comprises 13 residues. V dropped 7 bases and J dropped 2 bases, with 11 bases sitting between them. DNA for the CDR3: TGTGCCAGCACGCTGGGCCTTCAAGAGACCCAGTACTTC. Protein: CASTLGLQETQYF. Drawing the rest from reference TRBV7-2 and TRBJ2-5, the complete variable domain is GAGVSQSPSNKVTEKGKDVELRCDPISGHTALYWYRQSLGQGLEFLIYFQGNSAPDKSGLPSDRFSAERTGGSVSTLTIQRTQQEDSAVYLCASTLGLQETQYFGPGTRLLVL.

This sequence joins TRBV6-2 or TRBV6-3 and TRBJ2-7, with TRBD1 identical over 8 bases. Losses at the gene ends were 5 bases for V and 0 bases for J; bases not matched to a gene: 18. Germline CDR1 MNHEY, CDR2 SVGEGT. There are 19 residues in the CDR3. This CDR3 is CASSPLRLRTGTGSYEQYF. The CDR3 bases are TGTGCCAGCAGTCCCCTGAGGTTGAGGACCGGGACAGGCTCCTACGAGCAGTACTTC.

This clonotype was picked up a small number of times. The rearrangement joins TRBV6-7 to TRBJ2-3, with a possible D match to TRBD2 (6 bases). TRBV6-7 is identified as an open reading frame with a role that is uncertain. The CDR3 spans 11 residues. CDR3: CLHRNTSWGYF. The CDR3 region has the DNA TGTCTCCACCGAAATACTAGCTGGGGGTATTTT.

The chain uses TRBV12-3 or TRBV12-4 and TRBJ2-1; 7 bases are a match to TRBD2. The CDR3 has 15 residues. Unmatched junction bases numbered 9, after V lost 6 bases and J lost 4 bases. CDR3 nucleotides: TGTGCCAGCAGCGAGCGGGGAAACCCGTACAATGAGCAGTTCTTC. Its translation is CASSERGNPYNEQFF.

This clonotype was detected only a few times. This chain links TRBV9 with TRBJ1-1; a weak D match, TRBD1 (5 bases). In germline, CDR1 is SGDLS, CDR2 YYNGEE. This CDR3 is built from 13 residues. V lost 0 bases and J lost 5, with 8 bases in between. CDR3 DNA sequence: TGTGCCAGCAGCGTAGAAGAGGGGACTGAAGCTTTCTTT. It translates to CASSVEEGTEAFF.

The chain uses TRBV15 and TRBJ2-7, with D uncertain. The CDR3 has 17 amino acids. Trimming removed 1 base from V and 4 bases from J, with 20 bases in between. Germline loops: CDR1 LNHNV, CDR2 YYDKDF (reference sequence). DNA of the CDR3: TGTGCCACCAGCAGAGCACCCCCCACCCCCCCCTCTTACGAGCAGTACTTC. Translated, it gives CATSRAPPTPPSYEQYF.

This clonotype was picked up a small number of times. The genes are TRBV5-1 and TRBJ2-1, with unresolved D. The germline V and J ends were trimmed by 4 bases and 6 bases, with 8 bases remaining between them. The CDR3 loop spans 12 amino acids. The germline CDR1 and CDR2 sequences are SGHRS and YFSETQ. As DNA, the CDR3 is TGCGCCAGCAGCCGTTTCCTCAATGAGCAGTTCTTC. Translated: CASSRFLNEQFF. The whole variable domain, remainder taken from reference TRBV5-1 and TRBJ2-1, is KAGVTQTPRYLIKTRGQQVTLSCSPISGHRSVSWYQQTPGQGLQFLFEYFSETQRNKGNFPGRFSGRQFSNSRSEMNVSTLELGDSALYLCASSRFLNEQFFGPGTRLTVL.

The sample holds a few counts of this clonotype. J is TRBJ2-3 and V is TRBV4-3; no clear D gene. Trimming cost V 1 base and J 9 bases, with 11 bases left between them. CDR1 is LGHNA, CDR2 YSLEER, per germline. The CDR3 consists of 13 residues. The CDR3 DNA reads TGCGCCAGCAGCCAAGGAACGACTCCCACGCAGTATTTT. Residues: CASSQGTTPTQYF.

This chain links TRBV9 with TRBJ1-3, with D unresolved. Per the germline V gene, CDR1 is SGDLS and CDR2 is YYNGEE. Trimming stripped 4 bases from V and 4 bases from J, with 12 bases between. The CDR3 has 14 amino acids. The CDR3 DNA follows: TGTGCCAGCAGCAATACCGCTGAAGGAAACACCATATATTTT. It codes for CASSNTAEGNTIYF.

This clonotype was detected only a few times. The chain has TRBV12-3 or TRBV12-4 and TRBJ2-3; a weak D match, TRBD2 (6 bases). The CDR3 has 15 residues. V was shortened by 2 bases and J by 2 bases, with 11 bases between the two germline ends. CDR3 coding DNA: TGTGCCAGCAGTTTAACTAGCCCAAACACAGATACGCAGTATTTT. Translating gives CASSLTSPNTDTQYF.

This rearrangement joins TRBV5-6 to TRBJ1-5; no reliable D call. V dropped 2 bases and J dropped 0 bases, with 15 bases sitting between them. This CDR3 is built from 17 residues. The germline V gene encodes CDR1 SGHDT and CDR2 YYEEEE. CDR3 sequence: CASSFWEGPDSNQPQHF. In DNA, the CDR3 is TGTGCCAGCAGCTTCTGGGAAGGACCGGATAGCAATCAGCCCCAGCATTTT.

The chain links TRBV7-6 to TRBJ2-5, with 10 bases aligning to TRBD1. The CDR3 covers 15 residues. Germline values: CDR1 SGHVS, CDR2 FNYEAQ. The trim removed 2 bases at V and 5 bases at J, leaving 5 bases unmatched. CDR3 in DNA: TGTGCCAGCAGCTTATGGACAGGGGGGTCGGAGACCCAGTACTTC. Encoded protein: CASSLWTGGSETQYF.

This clonotype was observed once. The V and J genes are TRBV5-6 and TRBJ1-4; a weak D match, TRBD1 (6 bases). This CDR3 comprises 14 residues. Trimming stripped 4 bases from V and 7 bases from J, with 14 bases between. Germline CDR1 is SGHDT and CDR2 is YYEEEE. CDR3 bases: TGTGCCAGCAGCGGGGGCAGTGTGGGTGAAAAACTGTTTTTT. This codes for CASSGGSVGEKLFF.

This CDR3 reads CASSVAGVNQPQHF. The CDR3 bases are TGTGCCAGCAGCGTAGCCGGGGTAAATCAGCCCCAGCATTTT. The V and J genes are TRBV9 and TRBJ1-5; no reliable D call. CDR1 is SGDLS and CDR2 is YYNGEE in the germline V gene. The CDR3 is 14 residues long. V was clipped by 0 bases and J by 4 bases, with 8 bases between them.

V is TRBV6-1 and J is TRBJ2-5; D uncertain. The CDR3 spans 15 residues. Germline V CDR1 and CDR2: MNHNS, SASEGT. With 7 bases removed from V and 2 bases from J, the gap between germline ends came to 17 bases. The CDR3 reads CASTPFKWQQETQYF. The CDR3, as DNA: TGTGCCAGCACCCCGTTCAAGTGGCAGCAAGAGACCCAGTACTTC.

This clonotype has only a few counts. The V gene is TRBV20-1, the J gene TRBJ1-3; D ambiguous. This CDR3 spans 13 amino acids. Germline V CDR1 and CDR2: DFQATT, SNEGSKA (reference sequence). Trimming pared 5 bases from V and 3 bases from J, leaving 11 bases between. The CDR3 nucleotides read TGCAGTGCTGGGCAGATCGATGGAAACACCATATATTTT. It yields the protein CSAGQIDGNTIYF.

This chain joins TRBV11-1 and TRBJ2-1, with D perhaps TRBD2 (5 bases). The CDR3 has 18 residues. Germline-derived CDR1 and CDR2 are SGHAT and FQDESV (reference sequence). Trimming stripped 2 bases from V and 0 bases from J, with 17 bases between. The CDR3 DNA follows: TGTGCCAGCAGCTTAATGTACTGGCGGGTCAGCTCCTACAATGAGCAGTTCTTC. This encodes CASSLMYWRVSSYNEQFF.

This clonotype was picked up a small number of times. Here the CDR3 DNA reads TGTGCCACCAGTGACGGCGTCGCCGAGACCCAGTACTTC. Amino acid sequence: CATSDGVAETQYF. The genes are TRBV24-1 and TRBJ2-5, with D uncertain. Germline V gene sequence: CDR1 KGHDR, CDR2 SFDVKD. The CDR3 has 13 residues. The germline V and J ends were trimmed by 4 bases and 5 bases, with 10 bases remaining between them.

The chain has TRBV14 and TRBJ2-2; 11 positions agree with TRBD2. This CDR3 comprises 16 residues. Germline values: CDR1 SGHDN, CDR2 FVKESK. V lost 5 bases, J lost 2 bases, and 4 bases stayed unmatched. The CDR3 DNA reads as TGTGCCAGCAGCAGACTAGCGGGGCGCAACACCGGGGAGCTGTTTTTT. This encodes CASSRLAGRNTGELFF.

Many counts were recorded for this clonotype. The rearrangement links TRBV29-1 to TRBJ2-7, with 10 bases fitting TRBD1. The CDR3 totals 14 residues. CDR1 is SQVTM, CDR2 ANQGSEA, per germline. Trimming cost V 7 bases and J 5 bases; bases outside gene matches: 11. The CDR3 spells CSAQSGQGRNEQYF. The CDR3, as DNA: TGCAGCGCTCAATCGGGACAGGGGAGGAACGAGCAGTACTTC.

This clonotype has more than one count but fewer than ten. The rearrangement joins TRBV7-9 to TRBJ2-1, with 7 bases matching TRBD2. The length of the CDR3 is 11 residues. Trimming cost V 6 bases and J 9 bases; bases outside gene matches: 2. Germline V gives CDR1 SEHNR, CDR2 FQNEAQ (reference sequence). The CDR3 region is CASSIAGEQFF. The DNA of the CDR3 is TGTGCCAGCAGTATAGCGGGTGAGCAGTTCTTC.

This clonotype was recorded many times. This chain uses TRBV20-1 with TRBJ2-3; a weak D match, TRBD2 (7 bases). Germline V gene sequence: CDR1 DFQATT, CDR2 SNEGSKA (reference sequence). CDR3 length equals 15 residues. V was clipped by 0 bases and J by 7 bases, with 17 bases between them. CDR3 sequence (DNA): TGCAGTGCTAGAGATGAAGGGGGGGCCGTGAATACGCAGTATTTT. This translates into CSARDEGGAVNTQYF.

The chain links TRBV21-1 to TRBJ2-7; the table's D call, TRBD1, was not checked against the DNA. TRBV21-1 is reported as a pseudogene. CDR3 size: 15 residues. The CDR3 DNA is TGTGCCAGCAGCAAAGACAACAGGGGGCCCTACGAGCAGTACTTC. Its translation is CASSKDNRGPYEQYF.

The table lists this clonotype with a few counts. The gene calls are TRBV5-5 and TRBJ2-5; D not certain. The V end was cut by 0 bases, the J end by 1 base, with 19 bases between. Germline-derived CDR1 and CDR2 are SGHKS and YYEKEE (reference sequence). The CDR3 runs 18 residues. The CDR3 nucleotides read TGTGCCAGCAGCTTGGCAATAAGCAGCGAGTCGCTCCAAGAGACCCAGTACTTC. This sequence encodes CASSLAISSESLQETQYF. Based on the CDR3 plus reference TRBV5-5 and TRBJ2-5, the full variable domain is DAGVTQSPTHLIKTRGQQVTLRCSPISGHKSVSWYQQVLGQGPQFIFQYYEKEERGRGNFPDRFSARQFPNYSSELNVNALLLGDSALYLCASSLAISSESLQETQYFGPGTRLLVL.